The rows below give T cell receptor beta chains drawn from one sample of a study of OX40 agonist ivuxolimab in advanced cancers. Clones were read by immunoSEQ multiplex PCR, and TCRdb kept only the in-frame ones, dropping some. Of 60,000 to 70,000 clones in the sample, more than 65% were seen once. The sequences come from CD4+ or CD8+ T cells sorted from blood, collected in a trial of the OX40 agonist ivuxolimab. These receptors originate from an adult with an advanced solid tumor such as melanoma, head and neck, liver or kidney cancer. CDR3s include the opening cysteine and the closing phenylalanine or tryptophan. D genes are given only for firm matches. Some rows mark clone size as missing; the rest say once, few, many or name a class of expanded clone.

CDR3 DNA,CDR3 protein,V gene,D gene,clone size,J gene
TGTGCCAGCAGTCCCCCCGCGCCCACCCAAACTAGCACAGATACGCAGTATTTT,CASSPPAPTQTSTDTQYF,TRBV28,NA,NA,TRBJ2-3
TGTGCCAGCTCCGAGGGGACGCAGTATTTT,CASSEGTQYF,TRBV18,NA,NA,TRBJ2-3
TGTGCCAGCAGTTTAAGGACAGGGGGAACTCGGGGGGAGACCCAGTACTTC,CASSLRTGGTRGETQYF,TRBV27,TRBD1,NA,TRBJ2-5
TGTGCCAGCAGCAAGACAGGGTATATGGGTTCACCCCTCCACTTT,CASSKTGYMGSPLHF,TRBV28,TRBD1,NA,TRBJ1-6
TGTGCCAGCAGTGACCTGACAGGGTTGGAGACCCAGTACTTC,CASSDLTGLETQYF,TRBV6-6,TRBD1,NA,TRBJ2-5
TGTGCCAGCAGTTTAACTAGCGGATGGGGTGAGCAGTTCTTC,CASSLTSGWGEQFF,TRBV27,TRBD2,NA,TRBJ2-1
TGTGCCAGCAGCTTAGAGGAGGGGATCACAGATACGCAGTATTTT,CASSLEEGITDTQYF,TRBV7-2,NA,NA,TRBJ2-3
TGTGCCAGCAGTGAAGCAGGGAACATTCAGTACTTC,CASSEAGNIQYF,TRBV6-1,NA,NA,TRBJ2-4
TGTGCCTGGTGTCAGGGGGGGAATGGCAATCAGCCCCAGCATTTT,CAWCQGGNGNQPQHF,TRBV30,TRBD1,NA,TRBJ1-5
TGTGCCAGTAGTATAGAGGGAACCTACGAGCAGTACTTC,CASSIEGTYEQYF,TRBV19,NA,NA,TRBJ2-7
TGTGCCAGCAGTGAAGCGTCAACAGGGGGGTACGAGCAGTACTTC,CASSEASTGGYEQYF,TRBV6-1,TRBD1,NA,TRBJ2-7
TGTGCCAGTAGTTCTCAAGGACTAGCGGAGGATACGCAGTATTTT,CASSSQGLAEDTQYF,TRBV19,TRBD2,once,TRBJ2-3
TGTGCCAGCAGCGTAGAGGTGTGGTCTAGTGAGCAGTACTTC,CASSVEVWSSEQYF,TRBV9,NA,NA,TRBJ2-7
TGTGCCAGCATGGGGACAGGGGCTACCTACGAGCAGTACTTC,CASMGTGATYEQYF,TRBV28,TRBD1,NA,TRBJ2-7
TGCGCCAGCAGCCAAATAGGGCTGAGCACAGATACGCAGTATTTT,CASSQIGLSTDTQYF,TRBV4-1,NA,NA,TRBJ2-3
TGTGCCAGCTCTCCCGACGGGAAGAGCAATCAGCCCCAGCATTTT,CASSPDGKSNQPQHF,TRBV18,NA,NA,TRBJ1-5
TGTGCCAGTAGTATCCCGGGACAGGGGAGTGTTCGGAGCAATCAGCCCCAGCATTTT,CASSIPGQGSVRSNQPQHF,TRBV19,TRBD1,NA,TRBJ1-5
TGTGCCAGCAGTAAGCAACTACCGAGCGGAAGCTCCTACAATGAGCAGTTCTTC,CASSKQLPSGSSYNEQFF,TRBV6-4,NA,NA,TRBJ2-1
TGCGCCAGCAGCTTGGGAACAGGGGGCATCGGGGAGCTGTTTTTT,CASSLGTGGIGELFF,TRBV5-1,TRBD1,NA,TRBJ2-2
TGTGCCAGCAGCTCGGAAACAGGGAGTGAAAAACTGTTTTTT,CASSSETGSEKLFF,TRBV5-4,NA,few,TRBJ1-4
TGTGCCAGCAGCTCATTGGTCAGTTTTTTCCAAGAGACCCAGTACTTC,CASSSLVSFFQETQYF,TRBV11-2,NA,NA,TRBJ2-5
TGTGCCAGCAGTTTATCCGATCTGAAAGGGACCCAGTACTTC,CASSLSDLKGTQYF,TRBV28,NA,NA,TRBJ2-5
TGTGCCAGCACCCAGGGCCCGGGCAGGGACTTCTATGGCTACACCTTC,CASTQGPGRDFYGYTF,TRBV28,NA,NA,TRBJ1-2
TGTGCCATCAGTGACTCCCCGGACAGGGATGGCTACACCTTC,CAISDSPDRDGYTF,TRBV10-3,TRBD1,NA,TRBJ1-2
TGCGCCAGCTCAGCGGGAGATACGCAGTATTTT,CASSAGDTQYF,TRBV10-2,NA,NA,TRBJ2-3
TGTGCCGTCGAGGGGGCTGGCAATCAGCCCCAGCATTTT,CAVEGAGNQPQHF,TRBV28,TRBD1,few,TRBJ1-5
TGTGCCAGCAGCCCGGGACGGACCTCCTACAATGAGCAGTTCTTC,CASSPGRTSYNEQFF,TRBV7-2,NA,NA,TRBJ2-1
TGTGCCAGCAGCCTCGGGACAGCCGGGGGGCCCCAGCATTTT,CASSLGTAGGPQHF,TRBV5-4,TRBD1,NA,TRBJ1-5
TGTGCCAGCAGCTTAGTACAGGGAATCCGCGGGAATACGCAGTATTTT,CASSLVQGIRGNTQYF,TRBV7-2,NA,NA,TRBJ2-3
TGTGCCAGCAGCCCCTTGGGGTACGAGCAGTACTTC,CASSPLGYEQYF,TRBV5-6,NA,NA,TRBJ2-7
TGCGCCAGCAGTGCGGACGAGGGTGGTGAGGTCGGGGAAAAACTGTTTTTT,CASSADEGGEVGEKLFF,TRBV10-2,NA,NA,TRBJ1-4
TGTGCCAGCAGTTACTTGGCCCGGTATGAGCAGTTCTTC,CASSYLARYEQFF,TRBV6-5,NA,NA,TRBJ2-1
TGTGCTAGCAGCTTAGGGTCCGGGGACGAGCAGTACTTC,CASSLGSGDEQYF,TRBV7-7,NA,NA,TRBJ2-7
TGCAGCTTCTACAGGGGGGAAGAGGCCCAGTACTTC,CSFYRGEEAQYF,TRBV29-1,TRBD1,NA,TRBJ2-5
TGTGCCAGCAGCGTAGAGTCGGCCGGGGAGCTGTTTTTT,CASSVESAGELFF,TRBV9,NA,NA,TRBJ2-2
TGTGCCACCAGCAGAGATGCCAGGGGAGAGGAGCAGTTCTTC,CATSRDARGEEQFF,TRBV15,NA,NA,TRBJ2-1
TGCGCCAGCAGCCTTGTCCCGGGACAGGGCAGGCGGGAAAAACTGTTTTTT,CASSLVPGQGRREKLFF,TRBV5-1,TRBD1,NA,TRBJ1-4
TGTGCCAGCAGCGTAGAGAGCGTAGCTAATGAAAAACTGTTTTTT,CASSVESVANEKLFF,TRBV9,NA,NA,TRBJ1-4
TGTGCCAGTAGTTCCCGAGCTAGCGGGATAGAGACCCAGTACTTC,CASSSRASGIETQYF,TRBV19,TRBD2,NA,TRBJ2-5
TGCGCCAGCAGCCAAAGTCCAGCCGGGGAGCTGTTTTTT,CASSQSPAGELFF,TRBV4-3,NA,NA,TRBJ2-2
TGTGCCAGCTCACCACCGATGACAGGGAAAGGCACCGGGGAGCTGTTTTTT,CASSPPMTGKGTGELFF,TRBV18,TRBD1,NA,TRBJ2-2
TGTGCCAGCATTGCGCAAAGCCTCCACGAGCAGTACTTC,CASIAQSLHEQYF,TRBV2,NA,NA,TRBJ2-7
TGTGCCAGCTCCCCGGGACCCCCCACTGAAGCTTTCTTT,CASSPGPPTEAFF,TRBV18,NA,NA,TRBJ1-1
TGTGCCAGCAGCCGGGGAGGTTGGACAGATACGCAGTATTTT,CASSRGGWTDTQYF,TRBV7-2,NA,once,TRBJ2-3
TGTGCCAGCAGCCCCCTGGGGGGGGGCACTGAAGCTTTCTTT,CASSPLGGGTEAFF,TRBV9,NA,NA,TRBJ1-1
TGTGCCAGTAGTTGGGACAGGGATGAAAAACTGTTTTTT,CASSWDRDEKLFF,TRBV19,TRBD1,NA,TRBJ1-4
TGTGCCAGCAGTCCGGAGGGACTGAATCAGCCCCAGCATTTT,CASSPEGLNQPQHF,TRBV2,NA,NA,TRBJ1-5
TGCGCCAGCGGAGGGTTGGTTACAGATACGCAGTATTTT,CASGGLVTDTQYF,TRBV4-1,NA,NA,TRBJ2-3
TGTGCCAGCGTGACAGATACGCAGTATTTT,CASVTDTQYF,TRBV7-9,NA,NA,TRBJ2-3
TGCAGTGCTAGAGCGGGGACTAGTCAGTTCTTC,CSARAGTSQFF,TRBV20-1,TRBD2,NA,TRBJ2-1
TGTGCCAGCAGCTTGGCCTCCAACTATGGCTACACCTTC,CASSLASNYGYTF,TRBV5-5,NA,once,TRBJ1-2